A single sample is the source of the 17 T cell receptor beta chains below, sequenced in a study of T cells after yellow fever vaccination. TCRdb reanalysed the 5' RACE reads using MiXCR and keeps one entry per CDR3 protein. Among some 600,000 distinct CDR3 sequences listed, 9% to 15% were seen once. The sample was PBMCs, taken on the day of the yellow fever booster vaccination. These receptors originate from a man in his thirties or forties who received the YFV17D yellow fever vaccine.

This clonotype occurred a few times. This CDR3 reads CASTQDRLSEAFF. In DNA form, the CDR3 reads TGTGCCAGTACCCAAGACAGGCTAAGTGAAGCTTTCTTT. The J gene is TRBJ1-1, the V gene TRBV19; the D gene is possibly TRBD1 (6 bases). V was clipped by 7 bases and J by 7 bases, with 16 bases between them. The CDR3 contains 13 residues. Germline loops: CDR1 LNHDA, CDR2 SQIVND (reference sequence).

The genes are TRBV7-3 and TRBJ2-3, with 13 bases fitting TRBD2. V was pared by 8 bases and J by 5 bases, with 13 bases of the junction left unmatched. Looked up from germline, CDR1 is SGHTA and CDR2 is FQGTGA. The CDR3 extends over 17 amino acids. CDR3 coding DNA: TGTGCCAGCTCCGATAAAGGACTAGCGGGAGAGGGAGATACGCAGTATTTT. Protein: CASSDKGLAGEGDTQYF. The entire variable domain, with the rest obtained from reference TRBV7-3 and TRBJ2-3, is as follows: GAGVSQTPSNKVTEKGKYVELRCDPISGHTALYWYRQSLGQGPEFLIYFQGTGAADDSGLPNDRFFAVRPEGSVSTLKIQRTERGDSAVYLCASSDKGLAGEGDTQYFGPGTRLTVL.

This clonotype was found a few times. The gene calls are TRBV6-1 and TRBJ1-3; no definite D call. Germline V gene sequence: CDR1 MNHNS, CDR2 SASEGT. Trimming stripped 7 bases from V and 4 bases from J, with 17 bases between. The CDR3 spans 15 residues. Here the CDR3 DNA reads TGTGCCAGCACCAACCGGGAAGGAGCGGGAAACACCATATATTTT. It encodes CASTNREGAGNTIYF.

This chain links TRBV3-1 with TRBJ2-1, with D possibly being TRBD1 (5 bases). Between the trimmed V and J ends, which lost 10 bases and 5 bases, there was a span of 30 bases. CDR3 length: 18 residues. Germline CDR1 reads LGHDT; CDR2 reads YNNKEL (reference sequence). As DNA, the CDR3 is TGTGCCACCTCCAAGCCGGTCCGGCGGACACAAAATGACAATGAGCAGTTCTTC. Translation: CATSKPVRRTQNDNEQFF.

The V call is TRBV6-2 or TRBV6-3, the J call TRBJ2-4; TRBD2 might be the D (5 bases). Germline V lookup: CDR1 MNHEY, CDR2 SVGEGT. Trimming took 6 bases from V and 1 from J, leaving 10 bases between them. The CDR3 covers 14 residues. In DNA form, the CDR3 reads TGTGCCAGCAGGACGGACTGGGCCAAAAACATTCAGTACTTC. Translating gives CASRTDWAKNIQYF.

This clonotype was seen at least ten times. The chain carries TRBV20-1 and TRBJ1-4; D unclear. The length of the CDR3 is 13 residues. Trimming left V 3 bases short and J 7 bases short, with 12 bases between. The V gene's germline CDR1 is DFQATT and CDR2 SNEGSKA (reference sequence). CDR3 DNA sequence: TGCAGTGCTAGCCGCCAGGCTGGTGAAAAACTGTTTTTT. Translation: CSASRQAGEKLFF.

This clonotype has only a few counts. The chain joins TRBV29-1 to TRBJ2-7; D gene unclear. The CDR3 runs 11 residues. Trimming cost V 5 bases and J 2 bases, with 7 bases left between them. The germline gives CDR1 SQVTM, CDR2 ANQGSEA. CDR3 protein: CSVSGTYEQYF. The CDR3 nucleotides are TGCAGCGTTTCAGGTACCTACGAGCAGTACTTC.

There are a few counts of this clonotype. The rearrangement joins TRBV5-5 to TRBJ2-5, with 10 bases matching TRBD2. Germline trimming cut 3 bases from V and 2 bases from J; bases unmatched to any gene: 10. CDR3 length: 17 amino acids. From germline, CDR1 is SGHKS and CDR2 YYEKEE (reference sequence). CDR3 in DNA: TGTGCCAGCAGCTCCGGACTAGCGGCATACCTACAAGAGACCCAGTACTTC. Translation: CASSSGLAAYLQETQYF.

This clonotype was detected a few times. CDR3: CASSQLTRNEQFF. CDR3 bases: TGTGCCAGCAGCCAATTAACAAGGAATGAGCAGTTCTTC. V usage is TRBV7-2 and J usage is TRBJ2-1; no clear D. V was cut by 5 bases and J by 7 bases, with 12 bases left in between. The CDR3 has 13 residues. Germline CDR1 reads SGHTA; CDR2 reads FQGNSA.

A few counts support this clonotype. The chain is built from TRBV6-2 or TRBV6-3 and TRBJ2-1; no definite D call. V gave up 5 bases and J gave up 8 bases, with 16 bases separating them. This CDR3 region has 14 residues. Germline values: CDR1 MNHEY, CDR2 SVGEGT. In DNA form, the CDR3 reads TGTGCCAGCAGTGCCTCCCCCGGGCGCTATGAGCAGTTCTTC. This codes for CASSASPGRYEQFF.

A word on this clonotype: A read error may be the cause here, since a much bigger clone is one base away. The chain recombines TRBV20-1 with TRBJ2-5; TRBD2 aligns across 10 bases. The CDR3 contains 15 residues. Germline CDR1 DFQATT, CDR2 SNEGSKA (reference sequence). CDR3 nucleotide sequence: TGCAGTGCTAGAGATACACTAGCGGGAAAAGAGACCCCGTACTTC. It translates to CSARDTLAGKETPYF.

This sequence joins TRBV28 and TRBJ1-2, with TRBD1 matching over 8 bases. Germline V gene lookup returns CDR1 MDHEN and CDR2 SYDVKM. Trimming at V came to 6 bases and at J to 4 bases, leaving 22 bases not matched to a gene. The CDR3 is 19 amino acids. Written as DNA, the CDR3 is TGTGCCAGCAGGTTCTCTCCTTTTGGGACAGGCGGGCGTACCTATGGCTACACCTTC. Protein: CASRFSPFGTGGRTYGYTF.

There are a few counts of this clonotype. The chain joins TRBV5-4 to TRBJ2-7, with D uncertain. Germline-derived CDR1 and CDR2 are SGHNT and YYREEE (reference sequence). The CDR3 length is 11 residues. Trimming removed 4 bases from V and 5 bases from J, with 7 bases in between. CDR3 sequence reads: CASSIANEQYF. As DNA, the CDR3 is TGTGCCAGCAGCATTGCTAACGAGCAGTACTTC.

The table lists this clonotype with many counts. The chain couples TRBV20-1 to TRBJ1-6; TRBD1 matches 7 bases. This CDR3 comprises 14 residues. V shed 2 bases and J 7 bases; nucleotides not matched to a gene: 5. Germline loops: CDR1 DFQATT, CDR2 SNEGSKA (reference sequence). Here the CDR3 DNA reads TGCAGTGCTAGAAGGGGACAGTTGAATTCACCCCTCCACTTT. This codes for CSARRGQLNSPLHF.

This clonotype has more than one count but fewer than ten. The J gene is TRBJ2-7, the V gene TRBV12-3 or TRBV12-4; 8 positions match TRBD1. There are 13 residues in the CDR3. The ends lost 7 bases at V and 2 bases at J; junction bases unmatched: 4. CDR3 DNA: TGTGCCAGCACCTACAGGGGGACCTACGAGCAGTACTTC. It yields the protein CASTYRGTYEQYF.

In regard to this clonotype: At one boundary the junction diverges from the germline segment, which might be a read error. V is TRBV2 and J is TRBJ1-2; D unresolved. The CDR3 consists of 12 residues. Germline V lookup: CDR1 SNHLY, CDR2 FYNNEI. The DNA of the CDR3 is TGTGCCAGCAGTCAGTCGACCTATGGCTACACCTTT. This sequence encodes CASSQSTYGYTF.

The rearrangement uses TRBV18 and TRBJ2-5; D remains ambiguous. Trimming left V 5 bases short and J 6 bases short, with 7 bases between. This CDR3 has 11 amino acids. The germline CDR1 and CDR2 sequences are KGHSH and LQKENI. This CDR3 reads CASSTDQTQYF. The CDR3 DNA sequence: TGTGCCAGCTCAACCGACCAGACCCAGTACTTC.